This T cell receptor beta chain was captured in a study of blood T cell repertoires in COVID-19. Study information: In each case, the material was cDNA or gDNA derived from T cells, B-cell-depleted T cells, or PBMCs.

Participants were aged roughly 18 to 89 years from around 25 US areas. Assignment of participants to cohorts was predicated upon participant-reported clinical history. What the recovered Cohort 3 donors had was two negative PCRs, clearance, or symptom resolution. Method: immunoSEQ multiplex PCR; TCRdb's copy keeps in-frame clones and lacks some. The data hold approximately 500,000 clones, with roughly 90% observed a single time. This clonotype originated in a middle-aged woman who had recovered from COVID-19. The sequenced sample was PBMCs or T cells enriched from blood (not recorded which).

The CDR3 nucleotides read TGTGCCACCAGTGCCCCAGGGGATACGCAGTATTTT. Its translation: CATSAPGDTQYF. The chain carries TRBV24-1 and TRBJ2-3, with D maybe TRBD1 (5 bases). V lost 5 bases and J lost 6, with 8 bases in between. CDR1 is KGHDR and CDR2 is SFDVKD in the germline V gene. CDR3 length equals 12 residues.